This T cell receptor beta chain emerged from a study of T cell responses to AZD1222 COVID-19 vaccine. Repertoires were generated with immunoSEQ multiplex PCR, while TCRdb's copy carries only in-frame clones and drops some. The sample carries some 150,000 clones, about 90% recorded once. The CDR3 is 13 amino acids. CDR1 is MDHEN and CDR2 is SYDVKM in the germline V gene. Trimming at V came to 6 bases and at J to 3 bases, leaving 5 bases not matched to a gene. As concerns this clone: Antigen specificity is unknown.

Study results and caveats: A reported finding is that nearly half of spike-specific TCRs target unmutated variant regions. Seropositive AZD1222 recipients at baseline numbered only five or six.

The sequence derives from an adult in good health. The chain carries TRBV28 and TRBJ2-7; 7 bases line up with TRBD1. The source was peripheral blood, collected on day 0 of AZD1222 vaccination. The CDR3 spells CASSVTGHYEQYF. The CDR3 region has the DNA TGTGCCAGCAGCGTGACAGGGCACTACGAGCAGTACTTC.